Presented here are 5 T cell receptor beta chains from one specimen sequenced in a study of blood T cell repertoires in COVID-19. Only in-frame clones appear in the TCRdb table, and some are missing; sequencing was by immunoSEQ multiplex PCR. The table records around 160,000 clones, 87% of them present only once. Sequenced material: PBMCs or T cells enriched from blood (not recorded which). The receptor set was obtained from a woman in her 40s who had been exposed to COVID-19.

This clone was detected many times. The V gene is TRBV5-1, the J gene TRBJ1-6, with D unresolved. The length of the CDR3 is 15 residues. The germline CDR1 and CDR2 sequences are SGHRS and YFSETQ. Between the trimmed V and J ends, which lost 9 bases and 7 bases, there was a span of 20 bases. In DNA form, the CDR3 reads TGCGCCACATGGGCCCTCGACCTTCTCAATTCACCCCTCCACTTT. It translates to CATWALDLLNSPLHF. Drawing the rest from reference TRBV5-1 and TRBJ1-6, the complete variable domain is KAGVTQTPRYLIKTRGQQVTLSCSPISGHRSVSWYQQTPGQGLQFLFEYFSETQRNKGNFPGRFSGRQFSNSRSEMNVSTLELGDSALYLCATWALDLLNSPLHFGNGTRLTVT.

This clone was seen a few times. The gene calls are TRBV28 and TRBJ1-2, with D possibly matching TRBD1 (5 bases). CDR1 MDHEN and CDR2 SYDVKM come from the germline V gene. Trimming removed 5 bases from V and 4 bases from J, with 8 bases in between. This CDR3 is built from 12 residues. The CDR3 sequence is CASSPDSYGYTF. The CDR3 DNA reads TGTGCCAGCAGTCCTGACAGCTATGGCTACACCTTC.

CDR3 bases: TGTGCCAGCAGCGTAAGGGACAGGGGATATTCACCCCTCCACTTT. Protein sequence: CASSVRDRGYSPLHF. V and J are TRBV9 and TRBJ1-6, with 10 bases that match TRBD1. The germline V gene encodes CDR1 SGDLS and CDR2 YYNGEE. The length of the CDR3 is 15 residues. V dropped 1 base and J dropped 8; count of bases not matched to a gene: 3.

This clone was observed a few times. The chain employs TRBV18 and TRBJ2-2, with TRBD1 matching 8 bases. CDR1 KGHSH and CDR2 LQKENI come from the germline V gene. The CDR3 has 14 amino acids. V gave up 2 bases and J gave up 5 bases; unmatched junction bases: 1. The CDR3 spells CASSPTGGTGELFF. The CDR3, as DNA: TGTGCCAGCTCACCAACAGGGGGGACCGGGGAGCTGTTTTTT.

The rearrangement uses TRBV6-5 and TRBJ2-3, with D possibly matching TRBD1 (6 bases). V was shortened by 8 bases and J by 4 bases, with 16 bases between the two germline ends. CDR3 length: 14 residues. CDR1 is MNHEY, CDR2 SVGAGI, per germline. The chain's CDR3 is CASGSQGIADTQYF. The CDR3 DNA reads as TGTGCCAGCGGATCACAGGGTATCGCAGATACGCAGTATTTT.